The clone carrying this T cell receptor (beta chain) was observed once. TCRdb keeps only in-frame clones here, not all; method: immunoSEQ multiplex PCR. The table records around 300,000 clones, 80% to 90% of them present only once. The data belong to a study of blood T cell repertoires in COVID-19. Looking at the study overall: COVID-19 samples from acute and convalescent phases originated in the United States, Italy and Spain.

The ends were cut back, 2 bases at V and 0 bases at J, with 6 bases in the middle. Looked up from germline, CDR1 is SGHKS and CDR2 is YYEKEE (reference sequence). The CDR3 extends over 14 amino acids. The chain has TRBV5-5 and TRBJ2-1; D is possibly TRBD2 (5 bases). The sequence derives from a woman aged 25 to 39 with active or convalescent COVID-19. Sequencing was performed on peripheral blood. CDR3 protein: CASSLAASYNEQFF. CDR3 sequence (DNA): TGTGCCAGCAGCTTAGCGGCCTCCTACAATGAGCAGTTCTTC.